Listed below are T cell receptor beta chains from one sample, sequenced in a study of blood T cells in healthy people across ages. Via MiXCR, TCRdb re-called the 5' RACE reads, giving one row per CDR3 protein. The sample contains roughly 800,000 distinct CDR3 sequences, around 24% of which appear only once. The data were also submitted as part of a second study, on T cells of mothers and their children.

The sample consisted of blood. The origin of the receptors is a boy aged 5 to 17 in good health. Each CDR3 is given with its conserved first and last residue. D genes are given only for firm matches.

>TRBV9|TRBJ1-1|TRBD1
CASSLGQGRTEAFF
>TRBV20-1|TRBJ2-3|TRBD2
CSAILAGTTDTQYF
>TRBV24-1|-|TRBD2
CATSASREGQFF
>TRBV20-1|TRBJ2-4|-
CSARDVGWGKNIQYF
>TRBV5-1|TRBJ2-3|-
CASTRPDTDTQYF
>TRBV5-1|TRBJ2-7|-
CASSTQSSYEQYF
>TRBV12-3/TRBV12-4|-|-
CASSQPRVDHYEQYF
>TRBV4-2|TRBJ2-2|TRBD1
CASTATGENTGELFF
>TRBV20-1|TRBJ2-2|TRBD2
CSATRLAGGSVDSGELFF
>TRBV24-1|TRBJ2-5|TRBD1
CATSDSTQGETQYF
>TRBV12-3/TRBV12-4|TRBJ1-5|-
CASSFGSGRNPQHF
>TRBV28|TRBJ2-7|TRBD2
CASRPGGAYEQYF
>TRBV30|TRBJ2-2|-
CAWRPTVTGELFF
>TRBV7-9|TRBJ2-1|TRBD1
CASSLRTGGIDEQFF
>TRBV6-5|TRBJ2-5|-
CASSRGGQGTQYF
>TRBV5-1|TRBJ2-7|-
CASSRTPRGSYEQYF
>TRBV27|TRBJ2-3|-
CASSLILDTDTQYF
>TRBV10-3|TRBJ2-2|TRBD2
CAISEASGGQNTGELFF
>TRBV5-1|TRBJ2-7|TRBD1
CASRTGVGSYEQYF
>TRBV14|TRBJ2-5|-
CASSQVQQETQYF
>TRBV12-3/TRBV12-4|TRBJ1-2|TRBD1
CASSLPGGQRGYTF
>TRBV5-1|TRBJ2-7|TRBD1
CASSYQGDTYEQYF
>TRBV5-1|TRBJ2-1|-
CASSLGGAVYNEQFF
>TRBV20-1|TRBJ2-7|-
CSASGFSYEQYF
>TRBV3-1|TRBJ1-2|-
CASSRSSGSDGYTF
>TRBV7-8|TRBJ2-1|TRBD2
CASSSQGLAGYNEQFF
>TRBV14|TRBJ1-2|-
CAIRLGETYGYTF
>TRBV20-1|-|-
CSAAPDNPYEQYF
>TRBV10-1|-|-
CASSPGGSFRNEQFF
>TRBV7-9|TRBJ2-1|-
CASSLGRVGSSYNEQFF
>TRBV6-2/TRBV6-3|TRBJ2-7|TRBD2
CASIQTSGASYEQYF
>TRBV5-1|TRBJ1-3|TRBD1
CASSLLFGQDSGNTIYF
>TRBV7-3|TRBJ2-7|-
CASSRDRLGEQYF
>TRBV29-1|TRBJ2-7|-
CSVRGFEQYF
>TRBV30|-|-
CAWSVSEETQYF
>TRBV7-6|TRBJ2-7|TRBD1
CASSIGGQETTYEQYF
>TRBV4-1|TRBJ1-1|TRBD1
CASSLRRGEGGAEAFF
>TRBV29-1|TRBJ2-4|-
CSAVDSLAKNIQYF
>TRBV4-1|TRBJ1-2|-
CASSHPLTRINYGYTF
>TRBV7-6|TRBJ2-7|-
CASSLEGGLYSYEQYF
>TRBV18|TRBJ2-2|-
CASSELYGAGSGELFF
>TRBV28|TRBJ1-5|TRBD1
CASSYGDRANQPQHF
>TRBV5-1|TRBJ2-2|-
CASSFKLKDDTGELFF
>TRBV7-6|TRBJ1-1|-
CASSSRDLNTEAFF